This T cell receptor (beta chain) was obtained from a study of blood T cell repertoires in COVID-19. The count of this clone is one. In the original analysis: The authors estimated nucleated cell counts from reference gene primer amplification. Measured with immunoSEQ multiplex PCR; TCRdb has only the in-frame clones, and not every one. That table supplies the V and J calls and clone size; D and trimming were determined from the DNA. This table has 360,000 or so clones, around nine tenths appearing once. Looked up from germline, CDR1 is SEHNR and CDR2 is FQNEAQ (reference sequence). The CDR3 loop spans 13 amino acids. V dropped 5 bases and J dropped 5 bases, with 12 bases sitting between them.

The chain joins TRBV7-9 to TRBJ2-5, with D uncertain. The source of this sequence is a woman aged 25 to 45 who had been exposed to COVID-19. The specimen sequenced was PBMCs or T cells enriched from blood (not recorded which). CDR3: CASSPPVRETQYF. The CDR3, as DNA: TGTGCCAGCAGCCCGCCGGTCCGGGAGACCCAGTACTTC.